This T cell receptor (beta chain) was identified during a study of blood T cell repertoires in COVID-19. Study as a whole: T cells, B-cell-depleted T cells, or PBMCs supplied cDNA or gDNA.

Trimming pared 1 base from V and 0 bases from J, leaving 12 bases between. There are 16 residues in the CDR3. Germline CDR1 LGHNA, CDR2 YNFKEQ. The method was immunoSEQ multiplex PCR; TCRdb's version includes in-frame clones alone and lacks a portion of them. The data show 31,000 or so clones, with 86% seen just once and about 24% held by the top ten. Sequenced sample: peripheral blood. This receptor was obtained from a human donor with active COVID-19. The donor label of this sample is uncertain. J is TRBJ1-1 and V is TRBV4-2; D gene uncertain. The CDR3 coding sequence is TGTGCCAGCAGCCAAGCCGAACAGCTCTTGAACACTGAAGCTTTCTTT. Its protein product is CASSQAEQLLNTEAFF.